This passage covers 5 T cell receptor beta chains from one sample sequenced in a study of shared clonotypes between healthy human individuals. Using immunoSEQ multiplex PCR, the repertoire was profiled, and TCRdb retains in-frame clones only, with some absent. The sample lists some 650,000 clones; approximately 97% were seen once. The sample consisted of naive CD4+ T cells sorted from blood. Subset specified: CD45RA+ positively selected. These receptors were collected from a woman aged 30 to 39 in good health.

The V gene is TRBV6-5, the J gene TRBJ2-3; 9 positions match TRBD2. The CDR3 spans 16 residues. The V gene's germline CDR1 is MNHEY and CDR2 SVGAGI. Trimming removed 0 bases from V and 6 bases from J; junction bases left unmatched: 7. CDR3 residues: CASSYSSVAGADTQYF. The CDR3 nucleotides read TGTGCCAGCAGTTACTCCTCTGTAGCGGGAGCTGATACGCAGTATTTT.

V and J are TRBV7-9 and TRBJ1-3; D perhaps matches TRBD1 (6 bases). In germline, CDR1 is SEHNR, CDR2 FQNEAQ (reference sequence). This CDR3 region has 18 residues. Trimming pared 1 base from V and 2 bases from J, leaving 18 bases between. The CDR3 protein is CASSLGDKGALAGNTIYF. CDR3 DNA sequence: TGTGCCAGCAGCTTAGGGGACAAAGGGGCGTTGGCTGGAAACACCATATATTTT.

This clone came up once. The V gene is TRBV7-9, the J gene TRBJ1-4, with D perhaps TRBD1 (5 bases). Trimming shortened V by 5 bases and J by 8 bases, and 18 bases separated the two germline ends. The CDR3 spans 15 residues. Germline CDR1 reads SEHNR; CDR2 reads FQNEAQ (reference sequence). CDR3 region: CASSPPLGAREKLFF. CDR3 DNA: TGTGCCAGCAGCCCGCCTCTTGGGGCCAGGGAAAAACTGTTTTTT.

V gene TRBV10-2 combines with J gene TRBJ2-2; D is ambiguous. V lost 5 bases and J lost 4, with 11 bases in between. CDR3 length equals 14 residues. CDR1 is WSHSY and CDR2 is SAAADI in the germline V gene. The CDR3 sequence is CASSRSMSTGELFF. The CDR3 nucleotides read TGCGCCAGCAGTAGGTCCATGAGCACCGGGGAGCTGTTTTTT.

The gene calls are TRBV9 and TRBJ1-2, with 10 bases that match TRBD1. The CDR3 has 13 amino acids. CDR1 is SGDLS, CDR2 YYNGEE, per germline. The V segment lost 4 bases and the J segment 7 bases; nucleotides outside the gene matches: 4. CDR3 nucleotides: TGTGCCAGCAGCATCGGACAGGGGGGTGGCTACACCTTC. This translates into CASSIGQGGGYTF.